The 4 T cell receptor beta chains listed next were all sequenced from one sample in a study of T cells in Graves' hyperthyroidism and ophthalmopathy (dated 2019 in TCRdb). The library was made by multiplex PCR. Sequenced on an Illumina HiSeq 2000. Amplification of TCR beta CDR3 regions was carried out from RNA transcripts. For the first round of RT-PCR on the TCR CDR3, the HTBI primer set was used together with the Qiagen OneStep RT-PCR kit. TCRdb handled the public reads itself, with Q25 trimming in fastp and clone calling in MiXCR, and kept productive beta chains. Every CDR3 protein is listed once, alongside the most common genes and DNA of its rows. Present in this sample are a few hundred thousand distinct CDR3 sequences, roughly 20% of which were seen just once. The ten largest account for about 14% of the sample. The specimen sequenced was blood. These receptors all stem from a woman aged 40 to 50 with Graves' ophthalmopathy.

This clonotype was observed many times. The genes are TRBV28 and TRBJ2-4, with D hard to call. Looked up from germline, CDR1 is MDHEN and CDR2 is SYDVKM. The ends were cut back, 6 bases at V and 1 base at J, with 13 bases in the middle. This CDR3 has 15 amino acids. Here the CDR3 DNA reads TGTGCCAGCAGGGTCCAAGGCATGGCCAAAAACATTCAGTACTTC. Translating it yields CASRVQGMAKNIQYF. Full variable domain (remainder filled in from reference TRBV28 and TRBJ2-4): DVKVTQSSRYLVKRTGEKVFLECVQDMDHENMFWYRQDPGLGLRLIYFSYDVKMKEKGDIPEGYSVSREKKERFSLILESASTNQTSMYLCASRVQGMAKNIQYFGAGTRLSVL.

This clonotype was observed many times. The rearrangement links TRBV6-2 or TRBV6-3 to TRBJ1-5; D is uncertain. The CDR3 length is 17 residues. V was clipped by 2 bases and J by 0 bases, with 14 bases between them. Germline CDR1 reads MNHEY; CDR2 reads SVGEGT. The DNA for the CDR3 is TGTGCCAGCAGTTACGGATACATAGATGGTAGCAATCAGCCCCAGCATTTT. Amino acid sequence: CASSYGYIDGSNQPQHF.

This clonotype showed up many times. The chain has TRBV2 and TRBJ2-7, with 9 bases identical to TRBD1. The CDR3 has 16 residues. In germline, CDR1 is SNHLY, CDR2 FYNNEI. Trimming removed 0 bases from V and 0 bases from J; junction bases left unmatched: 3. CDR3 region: CASSEAWDRVSYEQYF. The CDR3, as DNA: TGTGCCAGCAGTGAAGCGTGGGACAGGGTCTCCTACGAGCAGTACTTC.

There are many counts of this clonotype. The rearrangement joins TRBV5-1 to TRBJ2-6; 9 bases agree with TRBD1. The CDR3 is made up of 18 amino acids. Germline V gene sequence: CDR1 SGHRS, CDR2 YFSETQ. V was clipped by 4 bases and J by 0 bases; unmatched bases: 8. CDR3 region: CASSVGGQGNSGANVLTF. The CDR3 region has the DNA TGCGCCAGCAGCGTGGGGGGACAGGGAAACTCTGGGGCCAACGTCCTGACTTTC.